The text below deals with one T cell receptor (beta chain). Its antigen is unidentified. The data were obtained in a study of T cells after yellow fever vaccination. Study summary: Low-cell-number fractions were prepared with SMART-Seq v4 Ultra Low Input.

The study made its TCR cDNA through 5'RACE template switching. That step introduced a universal primer site along with UMIs. One entry per CDR3 protein, called by TCRdb with MiXCR from the 5' RACE reads. The sample holds 300,000 to 400,000 distinct CDR3 sequences, 8.7% seen once. Germline CDR1 and CDR2: GTSNPN and SVGIG (reference sequence). The CDR3 sequence is 14 residues long. The V gene end was trimmed by 2 bases and the J gene end by 8 bases; junction bases not matched to a gene: 8. Study results and limitations: Peak timing came faster in the weaker secondary response, day 5 versus 15.

The rearrangement links TRBV30 to TRBJ1-2; 10 bases line up with TRBD1. Sample: PBMCs, taken on the day of the first yellow fever vaccination. The receptor was isolated from a young man who received the YFV17D yellow fever vaccine. The CDR3 region is CAWSQDRGLGGYTF. The DNA of the CDR3 is TGTGCCTGGAGTCAAGACAGGGGGCTGGGCGGCTACACCTTC.